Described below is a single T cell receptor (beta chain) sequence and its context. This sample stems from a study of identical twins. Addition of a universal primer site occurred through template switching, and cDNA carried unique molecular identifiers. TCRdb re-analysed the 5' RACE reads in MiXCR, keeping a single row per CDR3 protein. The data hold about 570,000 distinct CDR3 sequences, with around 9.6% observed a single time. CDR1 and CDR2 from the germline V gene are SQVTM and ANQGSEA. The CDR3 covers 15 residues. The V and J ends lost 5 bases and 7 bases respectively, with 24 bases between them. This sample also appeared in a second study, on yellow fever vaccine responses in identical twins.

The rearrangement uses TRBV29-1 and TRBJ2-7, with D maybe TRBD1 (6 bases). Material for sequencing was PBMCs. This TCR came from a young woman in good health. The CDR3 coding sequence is TGCAGCGTTCTCGGCGGATTGGACAGTGTTAGGGAGCAGTACTTC. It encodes CSVLGGLDSVREQYF.